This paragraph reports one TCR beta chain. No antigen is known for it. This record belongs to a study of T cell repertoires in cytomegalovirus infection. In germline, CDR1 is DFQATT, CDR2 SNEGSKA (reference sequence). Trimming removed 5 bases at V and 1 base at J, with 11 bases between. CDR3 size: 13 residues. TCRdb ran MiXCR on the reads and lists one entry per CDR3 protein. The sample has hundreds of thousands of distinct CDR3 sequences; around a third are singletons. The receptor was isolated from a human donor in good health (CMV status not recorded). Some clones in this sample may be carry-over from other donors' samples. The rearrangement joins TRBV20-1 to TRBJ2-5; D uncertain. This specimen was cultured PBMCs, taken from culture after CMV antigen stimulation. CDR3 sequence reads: CSAVQISQETQYF. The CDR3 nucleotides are TGCAGTGCTGTACAGATTAGCCAAGAGACCCAGTACTTC.